The entry below gives a single T cell receptor beta chain sequence along with its context. These data are taken from a study of blood T cell repertoires in COVID-19. Background on the study: Whether acute or convalescent, the COVID-19 samples came from the United States, Italy and Spain. The cDNA or gDNA used as material had been derived from T cells, B-cell-depleted T cells, or PBMCs.

Clones were read by immunoSEQ multiplex PCR, and TCRdb kept only the in-frame ones, dropping some. Counted here are 300,000 to 400,000 clones, 88% occurring once; the ten biggest clones make up about 0.89%. Germline-derived CDR1 and CDR2 are SGHAT and FQNNGV. Trimming took 0 bases from V and 13 from J, leaving 10 bases between them. The CDR3 runs to 12 residues. V usage is TRBV11-2 and J usage is TRBJ1-5; D possibly corresponds to TRBD1 (5 bases). This TCR derives from a woman aged 25 to 39 with acute COVID-19. Sequenced sample: PBMCs or T cells enriched from blood (not recorded which). The CDR3 DNA sequence: TGTGCCAGCAGCTTAGACGGGGGTAAACAGCATTTT. This encodes CASSLDGGKQHF.